Listed below are T cell receptor beta chains from one sample, sequenced in a study of siplizumab effects on memory and regulatory T cells. Some clones are missing from TCRdb's copy, which holds only in-frame ones; the method was immunoSEQ multiplex PCR. This sample has more than 85,000 clones, with 90% to 95% found just once. Material for sequencing was CD4+ T cells sorted from blood. The receptors stem from a human donor in good health. Both conserved end residues are trimmed from each CDR3.

>9|TRBV7-9|TRBJ2-7
ASSLDTQQY
>12|TRBV29-1|TRBJ2-2
SVEGDRGIGELF
>11|TRBV5-1|TRBJ2-7
ASSPGGSQEQY
>14|TRBV7-9|TRBJ2-7
ASSFASGPPSYEQY
>10|TRBV27|TRBJ2-5
ASSRGGETQY
>10|TRBV7-8|TRBJ2-5
ASSLFLETQY
>15|TRBV14|TRBJ1-6
ASSQVDYRGGNSPLH
>16|TRBV5-4|TRBJ2-4
ASSSLAGGNGAKNIQY
>16|TRBV28|TRBJ2-1
ASSPRGGSMVRDNEQF
>10|TRBV9|TRBJ2-3
ASSPVTDTQY
>13|TRBV14|TRBJ1-1
ASSQALQGNTEAF
>14|TRBV7-6|TRBJ2-2
ASSPRRDSGTGELF
>13|TRBV5-1|TRBJ1-5
ASSLDIYSNQPQH
>13|TRBV5-1|TRBJ1-1
ASRVQQVSNTEAF
>14|TRBV6-1|TRBJ2-5
ASSVYMGQGQETQY
>10|TRBV4-1|TRBJ2-2
ASSRRAGELF
>9|TRBV2|TRBJ1-4
ASMVSEKLF
>9|TRBV29-1|TRBJ1-2
SVEGGKGYT
>13|TRBV27|TRBJ1-2
ASSIIGASNYGYT
>16|TRBV11-2|TRBJ2-7
ASSLGPERGRTSYEQY
>12|TRBV28|TRBJ1-1
ATITGGAGVEAF
>14|TRBV2|TRBJ2-7
ASSMTERRVSYEQY
>12|TRBV11-3|TRBJ1-1
ASTTHRPNTEAF
>9|TRBV29-1|TRBJ2-5
SVEDRETQY
>15|TRBV28|TRBJ2-6
ASRGQGKNSGANVLT
>12|TRBV11-2|TRBJ2-6
ASSLITGANVLT
>12|TRBV29-1|TRBJ1-4
SVDGGWTNEKLF
>15|TRBV6-4|TRBJ2-2
ANLSGYPESHTGELF
>13|TRBV7-9|TRBJ2-1
ASSLHRVPPNEQF
>14|TRBV2|TRBJ2-3
ASSVGLGLTTDTQY
>13|TRBV7-9|TRBJ1-5
ASSLGNTGDQPQH
>10|TRBV28|TRBJ1-2
ASSLRGYGYT
>15|TRBV15|TRBJ1-1
ATSRPQTGAGRTEAF
>12|TRBV25-1|TRBJ2-7
ASSEDRVLGEQY
>12|TRBV5-6|TRBJ2-7
ASSSPRTALEQY